The 13 T cell receptor beta chains presented below share a single source sample, sequenced in a study of cytomegalovirus exposure and HLA in healthy donors (TCRdb year 2017). The protocol used for the library was the immunoSEQ multiplex PCR assay. TCRdb took over this immuneACCESS table, retaining in-frame rearrangements with V and J assigned. Such tables are incomplete; in checked studies, under half of the missing clones stem from an unresolved V gene, and the remainder is unexplained. This sample gives under 400,000 clones in total; 75% to 90% of them show up just once. The leading ten clones occupy roughly 0.82% of the sample. Sequencing was done on a sample of PBMCs. Receptor source: a woman aged 18 to 35 in good health and CMV-seronegative.

This sequence joins TRBV15 and TRBJ2-3, with 10 bases lining up with TRBD2. J gave up 4 bases and V 0 bases, and 4 bases lay outside the gene matches. The CDR3 runs to 16 residues. The germline V gene encodes CDR1 LNHNV and CDR2 YYDKDF (reference sequence). The CDR3: CATSRDLAGASDTQYF. CDR3 nucleotides: TGTGCCACCAGCAGAGATCTAGCGGGGGCCTCAGATACGCAGTATTTT.

This clone occurred once. V usage is TRBV2 and J usage is TRBJ2-1, with D tentatively TRBD2 (5 bases). CDR1 and CDR2 (germline): SNHLY, FYNNEI. The V end lost 1 base, the J end lost 0 bases, and 13 bases lay between the germline ends. The length of the CDR3 is 17 residues. Here the CDR3 DNA reads TGTGCCAGCAGTGAAGGGGGAGAGCGGAGCTCCTACAATGAGCAGTTCTTC. This gives the protein CASSEGGERSSYNEQFF.

The chain joins TRBV19 to TRBJ2-1; D is possibly TRBD2 (5 bases). The V end was cut by 4 bases, the J end by 7 bases, with 8 bases between. CDR1 LNHDA and CDR2 SQIVND come from the germline V gene (reference sequence). This CDR3 has 12 amino acids. CDR3 nucleotides: TGTGCCAGTAGTACCACGGGAAATGAGCAGTTCTTC. Protein: CASSTTGNEQFF.

This chain joins TRBV27 and TRBJ1-1; D is unresolved. Germline CDR1 reads MNHEY; CDR2 reads SMNVEV (reference sequence). This CDR3 contains 12 residues. V was clipped by 10 bases and J by 4 bases, with 13 bases between them. Here the CDR3 DNA reads TGTGCCACCGGAGGTTGGGGCACTGAAGCTTTCTTT. Its protein product is CATGGWGTEAFF.

This chain connects TRBV9 to TRBJ2-1; the match to TRBD2 covers 7 bases. This CDR3 spans 15 amino acids. J lost 6 bases, V lost 0 bases, and 6 bases had no gene match. Germline CDR1 and CDR2: SGDLS and YYNGEE. CDR3 in DNA: TGTGCCAGCAGCGTAGGTTTGCGGGAGTTCAATGAGCAGTTCTTC. It translates to CASSVGLREFNEQFF.

The rearrangement uses TRBV6-6 and TRBJ1-5, with TRBD1 as a possible D gene (5 bases). Per the germline V gene, CDR1 is MNHNY and CDR2 is SVGAGI (reference sequence). V was shortened by 7 bases and J by 7 bases, with 17 bases between the two germline ends. The CDR3 sequence is 14 residues long. CDR3 sequence (DNA): TGTGCCAGCACCCCCCGGGGGGGAGACCAGCCCCAGCATTTT. Its translation is CASTPRGGDQPQHF.

This chain uses TRBV2 with TRBJ1-2; D remains ambiguous. The CDR3 has 12 amino acids. CDR1 is SNHLY and CDR2 is FYNNEI in the germline V gene. V dropped 7 bases and J dropped 7 bases, with 13 bases sitting between them. The CDR3 here is CASIREVGGYTF. The CDR3 DNA reads TGTGCCAGCATTCGAGAGGTGGGTGGCTACACCTTC. Drawing the rest from reference TRBV2 and TRBJ1-2, the complete variable domain is EPEVTQTPSHQVTQMGQEVILRCVPISNHLYFYWYRQILGQKVEFLVSFYNNEISEKSEIFDDQFSVERPDGSNFTLKIRSTKLEDSAMYFCASIREVGGYTFGSGTRLTVV.

CDR3 nucleotide sequence: TGCGCCAGCAGCCAAGGCGTGGGACTTTCCTACGAGCAGTACTTC. Translation gives CASSQGVGLSYEQYF. The J gene is TRBJ2-7, the V gene TRBV4-1, with a weak D call TRBD2 (6 bases). Germline V gene data show CDR1 as MGHRA and CDR2 as YSYEKL. This CDR3 is 15 amino acids long. Trimming pared 1 base from V and 1 base from J, leaving 11 bases between.

This clone showed up just a few times. The chain combines TRBV7-3 with TRBJ2-2; 8 nucleotides align to TRBD2. CDR1 and CDR2 from the germline V gene are SGHTA and FQGTGA. The V segment lost 4 bases and the J segment 7 bases; nucleotides outside the gene matches: 2. The CDR3 spans 13 residues. The CDR3 sequence: CASSSGTSGELFF. CDR3 DNA: TGTGCCAGCAGCTCCGGGACTAGCGGGGAGCTGTTTTTT.

The rearrangement links TRBV7-9 to TRBJ2-1; TRBD2 agrees at 8 bases. This CDR3 spans 12 amino acids. The junction had 5 bases not matched to a gene; V was cut back by 1 base and J by 15 bases. Germline assignment: CDR1 SEHNR and CDR2 FQNEAQ (reference sequence). The CDR3 is CASSLGSGGTFF. Here the CDR3 DNA reads TGTGCCAGCAGCTTAGGAAGCGGGGGCACGTTCTTC.

The chain links TRBV7-8 to TRBJ2-7; 8 bases line up with TRBD1. The V gene's germline CDR1 is SGHVS and CDR2 FQNEAQ. V dropped 5 bases and J dropped 6; count of bases not matched to a gene: 9. The CDR3 has 14 residues. Here the CDR3 DNA reads TGTGCCAGCAGCCCTTGGACAGGGCCGGGCGAGCAGTACTTC. Protein product: CASSPWTGPGEQYF.

V usage is TRBV4-1 and J usage is TRBJ2-7; 8 bases are a match to TRBD1. Germline CDR1 is MGHRA and CDR2 is YSYEKL. Unmatched junction bases numbered 5, after V lost 4 bases and J lost 0 bases. This CDR3 has 15 amino acids. The DNA for the CDR3 is TGCGCCAGCAGCCTCCGGACAGGGCTCTCCTACGAGCAGTACTTC. It encodes CASSLRTGLSYEQYF.

The chain carries TRBV19 and TRBJ1-1; TRBD1 matches 7 bases. Trimming took 4 bases from V and 0 from J; bases not matched to a gene: 14. Germline V gene sequence: CDR1 LNHDA, CDR2 SQIVND (reference sequence). The CDR3 spans 18 residues. The DNA of the CDR3 is TGTGCCAGTAGTACCGACAGGGCCAAGACCTACATGAACACTGAAGCTTTCTTT. This gives the protein CASSTDRAKTYMNTEAFF.